Listed below are T cell receptor beta chains from one sample, sequenced in a study of T cell changes during pregnancy in multiple sclerosis. Produced via immunoSEQ multiplex PCR; TCRdb's table is partial and in-frame only. The table has approximately 88,000 clones, roughly 92% seen once. The sequences come from peripheral blood, collected in the first trimester of pregnancy. The receptors derive from a female donor with multiple sclerosis, enrolled in a pregnancy study. Both conserved end residues are part of each CDR3. The D gene is left open where the match is weak. Clone size appears in some rows only: once, few, many, or a class for an expanded clone.

V gene,J gene,clone size,D gene,CDR3 protein,CDR3 DNA
TRBV7-6,TRBJ2-1,-,TRBD2,CASSPGGGNYNEQFF,TGTGCCAGCAGCCCCGGGGGGGGGAACTACAATGAGCAGTTCTTC
TRBV12-5,TRBJ1-1,-,-,CASGSNPSTGNTEAFF,TGTGCTAGTGGTTCGAACCCCTCAACAGGGAACACTGAAGCTTTCTTT
TRBV30,TRBJ1-5,-,-,CAWAGKRQRYNQPQHF,TGTGCCTGGGCAGGGAAGAGACAGAGGTACAATCAGCCCCAGCATTTT
TRBV19,TRBJ1-4,-,TRBD1,CASSPPGQGLYEKLFF,TGTGCCAGTAGCCCTCCGGGACAGGGATTGTATGAAAAACTGTTTTTT
TRBV6-1,TRBJ1-5,-,-,CASTGDGGRGPQHF,TGTGCCAGCACGGGGGATGGGGGACGAGGGCCCCAGCATTTT
TRBV18,TRBJ2-2,-,-,CASSPLTKRRGTNTGELFF,TGTGCCAGCTCACCACTTACAAAACGTCGGGGGACGAACACCGGGGAGCTGTTTTTT
TRBV21-1,TRBJ2-1,once,-,CASSKRSGLAGNEQFF,TGTGCCAGCAGCAAACGATCGGGACTAGCAGGGAATGAGCAGTTCTTC
TRBV6-5,TRBJ2-1,-,-,CASSPPLGEQFF,TGTGCCAGCAGCCCCCCGCTCGGTGAGCAGTTCTTC
TRBV5-4,TRBJ1-1,-,-,CASSRLNTEAFF,TGTGCCAGCAGCCGTTTGAACACTGAAGCTTTCTTT
TRBV19,TRBJ1-5,-,-,CASSIAAGSSEGKYGQPQHF,TGTGCCAGTAGTATTGCTGCAGGATCATCTGAGGGAAAATACGGTCAGCCCCAGCATTTT
TRBV2,TRBJ1-4,-,-,CASSEGLAPEKLFF,TGTGCCAGCAGTGAGGGGCTAGCGCCTGAAAAACTGTTTTTT
TRBV30,TRBJ2-2,-,-,CAWSRRQPNTGELFF,TGTGCCTGGAGTAGGAGACAGCCGAACACCGGGGAGCTGTTTTTT
TRBV14,TRBJ1-4,-,-,CASRREANEKLFF,TGTGCCAGCCGGCGGGAGGCTAATGAAAAACTGTTTTTT
TRBV7-6,TRBJ2-2,-,TRBD1,CASSFTGTGGKWNTGELFF,TGTGCCAGCAGCTTTACCGGGACAGGGGGAAAGTGGAACACCGGGGAGCTGTTTTTT
TRBV5-6,TRBJ2-5,once,TRBD1,CASSWAGQGEETQYF,TGTGCCAGCAGCTGGGCGGGACAGGGGGAAGAGACCCAGTACTTC
TRBV28,TRBJ2-2,-,TRBD2,CASSLSGSNAGELFF,TGTGCCAGCAGTTTGAGCGGGAGTAATGCCGGGGAGCTGTTTTTT
TRBV2,TRBJ2-4,once,TRBD2,CASSRQTSGDLEYF,TGTGCCAGCAGCCGACAGACTAGCGGGGATCTGGAGTACTTC
TRBV6-5,TRBJ2-5,-,-,CASSYARTETQYF,TGTGCCAGCAGTTACGCCAGGACTGAGACCCAGTACTTC
TRBV19,TRBJ2-7,-,TRBD2,CASSIDLLAGPYEQYF,TGTGCCAGTAGTATAGATCTTCTAGCGGGTCCTTACGAGCAGTACTTC
TRBV9,TRBJ2-7,-,-,CASSPGTGPYEQYF,TGTGCCAGCAGCCCAGGGACTGGTCCCTACGAGCAGTACTTC
TRBV25-1,TRBJ2-5,-,TRBD2,CASSPGLADFETQYF,TGTGCCAGCAGTCCGGGACTAGCTGATTTCGAGACCCAGTACTTC
TRBV9,TRBJ2-1,-,TRBD2,CASSFSGSPYNEQFF,TGTGCCAGCAGCTTTAGCGGGAGCCCATACAATGAGCAGTTCTTC
TRBV20-1,TRBJ2-5,-,-,CSVQFQETQYF,TGCAGTGTCCAGTTTCAAGAGACCCAGTACTTC
TRBV15,TRBJ2-3,-,-,CATSRARGTDTQYF,TGTGCCACCAGCAGAGCCCGGGGAACAGATACGCAGTATTTT
TRBV6-1,TRBJ2-3,-,-,CASSLGWTPTDTQYF,TGTGCCAGCAGTCTCGGGTGGACTCCCACAGATACGCAGTATTTT
TRBV27,TRBJ2-4,-,TRBD1,CASRRSGGPSSIAKNIQYF,TGTGCCAGCAGGAGATCAGGGGGCCCCTCTTCAATAGCCAAAAACATTCAGTACTTC
TRBV10-3,TRBJ2-7,-,TRBD2,CAISDLASGRRGTYEQYF,TGTGCCATCAGTGATTTAGCTAGCGGGAGGCGTGGAACCTACGAGCAGTACTTC
TRBV10-3,TRBJ1-1,-,-,CAISEGQGVRAFF,TGTGCCATCAGTGAGGGGCAGGGTGTGCGAGCTTTCTTT
TRBV18,TRBJ1-4,-,TRBD1,CASSPDTDRAYEKLFF,TGTGCCAGCTCACCAGATACGGACAGGGCGTATGAAAAACTGTTTTTT
TRBV7-9,TRBJ2-7,-,-,CASTGKGQIYEQYF,TGTGCCAGCACCGGAAAAGGACAGATCTACGAGCAGTACTTC
TRBV7-9,TRBJ1-1,once,-,CASSSILQIKAFF,TGTGCCAGCAGCTCGATCCTTCAGATAAAAGCTTTCTTT
TRBV6-5,TRBJ2-1,-,TRBD2,CASSVAGGKYNEQFF,TGTGCCAGCAGCGTAGCGGGAGGTAAATACAATGAGCAGTTCTTC
TRBV19,TRBJ1-2,-,-,CASSIDTMSPYYGYTF,TGTGCCAGTAGTATAGATACGATGAGCCCTTACTATGGCTACACCTTC
TRBV6-5,TRBJ2-7,-,TRBD1,CASSLGQGPGYEQYF,TGTGCCAGCAGTTTAGGACAGGGTCCAGGTTACGAGCAGTACTTC
TRBV10-3,TRBJ2-3,-,TRBD2,CAISFSGGGGSDTQYF,TGTGCCATCAGTTTTAGCGGGGGGGGTGGCTCAGATACGCAGTATTTT
TRBV10-3,TRBJ2-1,-,-,CAISLRRGSYNEQFF,TGTGCCATCAGTCTTCGGCGGGGTTCCTACAATGAGCAGTTCTTC
TRBV7-3,TRBJ2-3,-,TRBD2,CASSLTGLAGVTDTQYF,TGTGCCAGCAGCTTAACGGGTCTAGCGGGCGTCACAGATACGCAGTATTTT
TRBV19,TRBJ1-3,-,-,CASSIGGGNTIYF,TGTGCCAGTAGTATCGGAGGGGGAAACACCATATATTTT
TRBV15,TRBJ1-4,-,-,CATSRDLDSNEKLFF,TGTGCCACCAGCAGAGATCTAGACAGCAATGAAAAACTGTTTTTT
TRBV15,TRBJ2-5,-,TRBD2,CATSKGVGGAQETQYF,TGTGCCACCTCCAAGGGCGTCGGGGGGGCACAAGAGACCCAGTACTTC
TRBV2,TRBJ2-5,-,-,CASSDPRVQETQYF,TGTGCCAGCAGTGACCCCCGGGTACAAGAGACCCAGTACTTC
TRBV19,TRBJ2-4,-,-,CASSIDRGVRAKNIQYF,TGTGCCAGTAGTATAGACAGGGGGGTTCGCGCCAAAAACATTCAGTACTTC
TRBV14,TRBJ1-4,-,-,CASSRGTNEKLFF,TGTGCCAGCAGCCGAGGGACAAATGAAAAACTGTTTTTT
TRBV30,TRBJ2-7,-,TRBD2,CAWSYPLAGDLHEQYF,TGTGCCTGGAGTTACCCCCTAGCGGGAGATTTGCACGAGCAGTACTTC
TRBV5-1,TRBJ2-1,-,-,CASRGTSYNEQFF,TGCGCCAGCAGGGGCACCTCCTACAATGAGCAGTTCTTC
TRBV29-1,TRBJ2-3,-,-,CSVEVGAGTDTQYF,TGCAGCGTTGAAGTGGGGGCAGGCACAGATACGCAGTATTTT
TRBV27,TRBJ2-3,-,-,CASSLVTANTDTQYF,TGTGCCAGCAGTTTGGTGACAGCCAACACAGATACGCAGTATTTT
TRBV9,TRBJ2-1,-,TRBD2,CASSERETYNEQFF,TGTGCCAGCAGCGAGCGGGAGACCTACAATGAGCAGTTCTTC
TRBV5-1,TRBJ2-7,-,-,CASSLRALGHEQYF,TGCGCCAGCAGCTTAAGGGCACTGGGGCACGAGCAGTACTTC
TRBV15,TRBJ2-1,-,TRBD2,CATSRDSIFAGGNNEQFF,TGTGCCACCAGCAGAGATTCGATATTTGCGGGAGGAAACAATGAGCAGTTCTTC
TRBV27,TRBJ2-7,-,-,CASSLSRFDEQYF,TGTGCCAGCAGTTTAAGCCGCTTCGACGAGCAGTACTTC
TRBV27,TRBJ2-7,-,TRBD2,CASSGLAGGGRDYEQYF,TGTGCCAGCAGTGGACTAGCGGGAGGGGGCCGGGATTACGAGCAGTACTTC
TRBV29-1,TRBJ2-1,-,TRBD2,CSVELKVGLATYNEQFF,TGCAGCGTTGAATTAAAGGTGGGACTAGCGACTTACAATGAGCAGTTCTTC
TRBV6-5,TRBJ2-5,-,TRBD1,CASSSVGTGGETQYF,TGTGCCAGCAGTTCCGTCGGGACAGGGGGTGAGACCCAGTACTTC
TRBV6-1,TRBJ1-1,-,-,CASSGRRNTEAFF,TGTGCCAGCAGTGGACGGAGAAACACTGAAGCTTTCTTT
TRBV5-1,TRBJ2-1,-,TRBD2,CASSFQGLAGSNEQFF,TGCGCCAGCAGCTTCCAGGGACTAGCGGGATCAAATGAGCAGTTCTTC
TRBV6-4,TRBJ1-1,once,-,CASSEEEGGGTEAFF,TGTGCCAGCAGTGAAGAGGAGGGTGGGGGGACTGAAGCTTTCTTT
TRBV9,TRBJ1-1,-,-,CASSVGDTEGTEAFF,TGTGCCAGCAGCGTAGGTGACACAGAGGGTACTGAAGCTTTCTTT
TRBV4-2,TRBJ2-7,-,TRBD2,CASSPWASGTPIDPYEQYF,TGTGCCAGCAGCCCCTGGGCTAGCGGGACACCTATAGATCCCTACGAGCAGTACTTC
TRBV28,TRBJ1-1,-,-,CASSYGNTEAFF,TGTGCCAGCAGTTACGGGAACACTGAAGCTTTCTTT